Listed here are 14 T cell receptor beta chains from one sample, sequenced in a study of T cell responses to AZD1222 COVID-19 vaccine. Sequenced by immunoSEQ multiplex PCR; TCRdb stores in-frame clones only, minus some. The sample includes 80,000 to 130,000 clones, 70% to 90% seen only once; the top ten take 16%. Sequenced here: peripheral blood, sampled on day 0 of AZD1222 vaccination. The receptor set was obtained from an adult in good health.

CDR3 residues: CASSVGTGKIAYGYTF. CDR3 sequence (DNA): TGTGCCAGCAGCGTAGGGACAGGGAAAATAGCCTATGGCTACACCTTC. The V and J genes are TRBV9 and TRBJ1-2; 8 bases are a match to TRBD1. The CDR3 runs 16 residues. The V and J ends lost 0 bases and 4 bases, in that order; junction bases with no gene match: 8. CDR1 is SGDLS, CDR2 YYNGEE, per germline. The entire variable domain, with the rest obtained from reference TRBV9 and TRBJ1-2, is as follows: DSGVTQTPKHLITATGQRVTLRCSPRSGDLSVYWYQQSLDQGLQFLIQYYNGEERAKGNILERFSAQQFPDLHSELNLSSLELGDSALYFCASSVGTGKIAYGYTFGSGTRLTVV.

This clone was observed once. The rearrangement uses TRBV7-2 and TRBJ2-4, with no clear D. Germline V lookup: CDR1 SGHTA, CDR2 FQGNSA. The CDR3 consists of 14 residues. Trimming stripped 5 bases from V and 7 bases from J, with 15 bases between. CDR3 in DNA: TGTGCCAGCAGCCCCCCGGGCCTAGGGAACATTCAGTACTTC. The encoded protein is CASSPPGLGNIQYF.

The chain combines TRBV29-1 with TRBJ2-2; D may be TRBD2 (5 bases). CDR3 length: 14 residues. The ends were cut back, 7 bases at V and 0 bases at J, with 12 bases in the middle. In germline, CDR1 is SQVTM, CDR2 ANQGSEA. CDR3 in amino acids: CSGRWNPNTGELFF. The CDR3 DNA follows: TGCAGCGGGAGGTGGAATCCGAACACCGGGGAGCTGTTTTTT.

This chain joins TRBV2 and TRBJ2-3; D perhaps matches TRBD1 (5 bases). Per germline, CDR1 SNHLY and CDR2 FYNNEI. V lost 2 bases and J lost 3, with 12 bases in between. The CDR3 totals 15 residues. The CDR3 DNA follows: TGTGCCAGCAGTGAAATGGACACTGGGACAGATACGCAGTATTTT. Its protein is CASSEMDTGTDTQYF.

The V gene is TRBV19, the J gene TRBJ1-4, with a tentative D call TRBD1 (6 bases). Trimming cost V 1 base and J 6 bases, with 12 bases left between them. Germline V gene sequence: CDR1 LNHDA, CDR2 SQIVND (reference sequence). This CDR3 has 15 amino acids. CDR3 sequence reads: CASSIGETGDEKLFF. As DNA, the CDR3 is TGTGCCAGTAGTATAGGAGAGACAGGCGATGAAAAACTGTTTTTT.

V usage is TRBV5-1 and J usage is TRBJ2-3, with D perhaps matching TRBD2 (6 bases). Germline loops: CDR1 SGHRS, CDR2 YFSETQ. Trimming took off 6 bases at V and 0 bases at J, with 11 bases between the two ends. The CDR3 runs to 14 residues. CDR3 coding DNA: TGCGCCAGCAAGGAGGGCTCGAGCACAGATACGCAGTATTTT. Translating gives CASKEGSSTDTQYF.

The chain recombines TRBV2 with TRBJ1-1; TRBD1 might be the D (6 bases). This CDR3 contains 16 residues. Germline V gene data show CDR1 as SNHLY and CDR2 as FYNNEI. The V and J ends lost 1 base and 2 bases respectively, with 14 bases between them. CDR3 amino acids: CASSEGGGGVNTEAFF. CDR3 nucleotide sequence: TGTGCCAGCAGTGAAGGGGGAGGGGGAGTAAACACTGAAGCTTTCTTT.

The chain combines TRBV19 with TRBJ1-1, with 7 bases fitting TRBD1. Germline trimming cut 1 base from V and 1 base from J; bases unmatched to any gene: 3. Germline CDR1 LNHDA, CDR2 SQIVND (reference sequence). This CDR3 has 15 residues. The CDR3 is CASSIGQGWNTEAFF. CDR3 sequence (DNA): TGTGCCAGTAGTATAGGACAGGGTTGGAACACTGAAGCTTTCTTT.

This chain links TRBV10-2 with TRBJ2-1; 7 bases match TRBD2. This CDR3 comprises 17 residues. J was trimmed by 3 bases and V by 3 bases; bases with no gene match: 11. CDR1 is WSHSY, CDR2 SAAADI, per germline. The CDR3 region is CASSEVKLSGNYNEQFF. The CDR3, as DNA: TGCGCCAGCAGTGAAGTTAAGTTAAGCGGGAACTACAATGAGCAGTTCTTC.

This clone was counted a single time. Written as DNA, the CDR3 is TGTGCCAGCAGTACCCGGGGGGACTATGGCTACACCTTC. Its translation is CASSTRGDYGYTF. The chain couples TRBV6-6 to TRBJ1-2; maybe TRBD1 (5 bases). Germline assignment: CDR1 MNHNY and CDR2 SVGAGI (reference sequence). V was cut by 5 bases and J by 3 bases, with 10 bases left in between. There are 13 residues in the CDR3.

This chain links TRBV19 with TRBJ2-7, with 7 bases fitting TRBD1. This CDR3 is built from 13 residues. Trimming removed 5 bases from V and 2 bases from J; junction bases left unmatched: 3. The germline V gene encodes CDR1 LNHDA and CDR2 SQIVND (reference sequence). CDR3 in DNA: TGTGCCAGTAGTCCGGGGACAGCCTACGAGCAGTACTTC. Amino acids: CASSPGTAYEQYF.

The chain uses TRBV11-2 and TRBJ1-1; 10 nucleotides agree with TRBD1. The germline gives CDR1 SGHAT, CDR2 FQNNGV. The CDR3 covers 14 residues. With V trimmed by 5 bases and J by 4 bases, 4 bases remained unmatched. CDR3 DNA sequence: TGTGCCAGCAGCCGACAGGGGGCCGTCACTGAAGCTTTCTTT. It yields the protein CASSRQGAVTEAFF.

The chain links TRBV29-1 to TRBJ1-5; no firm D call. CDR3 length: 14 residues. The germline CDR1 and CDR2 sequences are SQVTM and ANQGSEA. The V end lost 0 bases, the J end lost 1 base, and 7 bases lay between the germline ends. CDR3 in DNA: TGCAGCGTTGAAGAAGTAGGGAGCAATCAGCCCCAGCATTTT. This sequence encodes CSVEEVGSNQPQHF.

This sequence joins TRBV19 and TRBJ1-5; D not resolved. The ends were cut back, 5 bases at V and 7 bases at J, with 15 bases in the middle. The CDR3 contains 14 residues. CDR1 is LNHDA and CDR2 is SQIVND in the germline V gene (reference sequence). Written as DNA, the CDR3 is TGTGCCAGTAGTGTGGGCCCTTATGGCCAGCCCCAGCATTTT. As protein: CASSVGPYGQPQHF.